This T cell receptor (beta chain) was recorded in a study of blood T cells in healthy people across ages. Study in general: Roughly one uniquely barcoded beta molecule per two T cells was captured.

A J-beta primer mix and a sample-barcoded 5' primer were used in a second PCR of roughly 6 to 12 cycles. TCRdb passed the 5' RACE reads through MiXCR, listing each CDR3 protein once. The repertoire holds hundreds of thousands of distinct CDR3 sequences, with 58% as singletons. Isolation yielded PBMCs, at least 7 million per sample, in every case. The CDR3 loop spans 13 amino acids. Germline CDR1 and CDR2: DFQATT and SNEGSKA (reference sequence). V was pared by 1 base and J by 6 bases, with 10 bases between. The rearrangement uses TRBV20-1 and TRBJ2-1; tentative D call: TRBD2 (5 bases). Sequencing was done on a sample of blood. The receptor was derived from a man aged 25-40 years in good health. This CDR3 is CSARGGRGNEQFF. CDR3 DNA: TGCAGTGCTAGAGGAGGTCGGGGCAATGAGCAGTTCTTC.